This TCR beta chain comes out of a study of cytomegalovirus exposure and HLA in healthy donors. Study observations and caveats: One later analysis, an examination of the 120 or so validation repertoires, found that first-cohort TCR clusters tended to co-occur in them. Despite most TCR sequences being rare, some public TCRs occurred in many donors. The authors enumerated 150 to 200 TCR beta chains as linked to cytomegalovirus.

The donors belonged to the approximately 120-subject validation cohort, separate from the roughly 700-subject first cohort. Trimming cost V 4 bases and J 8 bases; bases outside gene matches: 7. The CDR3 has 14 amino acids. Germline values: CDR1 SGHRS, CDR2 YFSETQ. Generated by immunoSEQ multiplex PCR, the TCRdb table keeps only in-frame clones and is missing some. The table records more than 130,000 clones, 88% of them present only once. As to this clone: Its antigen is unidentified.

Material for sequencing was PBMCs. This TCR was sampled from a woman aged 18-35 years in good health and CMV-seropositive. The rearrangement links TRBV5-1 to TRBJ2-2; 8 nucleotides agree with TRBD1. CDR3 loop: CASSPDRDWGELFF. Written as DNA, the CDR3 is TGCGCCAGCAGCCCGGACAGGGACTGGGGGGAGCTGTTTTTT. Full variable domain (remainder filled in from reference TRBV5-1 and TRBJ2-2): KAGVTQTPRYLIKTRGQQVTLSCSPISGHRSVSWYQQTPGQGLQFLFEYFSETQRNKGNFPGRFSGRQFSNSRSEMNVSTLELGDSALYLCASSPDRDWGELFFGEGSRLTVL.